The next 16 T cell receptor beta chains were all read from a single sample in a study of T cell repertoires in cytomegalovirus infection. These receptors are not linked to any known antigen. TCRdb re-called the reads through MiXCR, storing one row per CDR3 protein. The data hold about 770,000 distinct CDR3 sequences, with roughly 28% observed a single time. Specimen: cultured CD8+ T cells from PBMCs, collected from culture after CMV antigen stimulation. All receptors derive from a human donor in good health (CMV status not recorded). Some clones in this sample may be carry-over from other donors' samples.

The rearrangement uses TRBV3-1 and TRBJ1-1; D gene ambiguous. The CDR3 totals 16 residues. Germline V lookup: CDR1 LGHDT, CDR2 YNNKEL (reference sequence). Trimming shortened V by 0 bases and J by 4 bases, and 15 bases separated the two germline ends. The CDR3 region is CASSQESPRMGTEAFF. For the CDR3, the DNA is TGTGCCAGCAGCCAAGAATCCCCCCGAATGGGCACTGAAGCTTTCTTT.

The V call is TRBV19, the J call TRBJ1-1, with D unclear. V was clipped by 4 bases and J by 5 bases, with 11 bases between them. The CDR3 contains 13 residues. Germline-derived CDR1 and CDR2 are LNHDA and SQIVND (reference sequence). This CDR3 is CASSREVGTEAFF. CDR3 coding DNA: TGTGCCAGTAGTAGAGAGGTAGGGACTGAAGCTTTCTTT.

The chain couples TRBV29-1 to TRBJ2-7; D call uncertain. Germline V lookup: CDR1 SQVTM, CDR2 ANQGSEA. CDR3 size: 11 residues. V lost 5 bases and J 3 bases, leaving 8 bases between the germline ends. The CDR3 here is CSVYYGYEQYF. The DNA for the CDR3 is TGCAGCGTTTACTACGGCTACGAGCAGTACTTC.

The V gene is TRBV7-9, the J gene TRBJ2-3, with 13 nucleotides matching TRBD2. Germline values: CDR1 SEHNR, CDR2 FQNEAQ (reference sequence). V trimming: 4 bases; J trimming: 6 bases; junction bases outside the gene matches: 7. There are 16 residues in the CDR3. CDR3 residues: CASSSTSGGARDTQYF. CDR3 DNA: TGTGCCAGCAGCTCTACTAGCGGGGGGGCCAGGGATACGCAGTATTTT.

This clonotype occurred many times. The chain carries TRBV12-3 or TRBV12-4 and TRBJ1-2; no firm D call. Trimming took 4 bases from V and 7 from J, leaving 13 bases between them. The CDR3 has 13 amino acids. The CDR3 DNA sequence: TGTGCCAGCAGTTCGGGGAACGGCAGTGGCTACACCTTC. Translated, it gives CASSSGNGSGYTF.

This clonotype was counted many times. The V and J genes are TRBV7-9 and TRBJ1-1; tentative D call: TRBD1 (6 bases). The V and J ends lost 5 bases and 2 bases respectively, with 15 bases between them. CDR3 length: 15 amino acids. The germline CDR1 and CDR2 sequences are SEHNR and FQNEAQ (reference sequence). CDR3 coding DNA: TGTGCCAGCAGCCCCCTTGAGGGGGGAAACACTGAAGCTTTCTTT. It yields the protein CASSPLEGGNTEAFF.

The rearrangement joins TRBV18 to TRBJ2-2; D gene uncertain. The V and J ends lost 2 bases and 6 bases respectively, with 7 bases between them. The CDR3 has 13 residues. CDR1 is KGHSH, CDR2 LQKENI, per germline. The CDR3 nucleotides are TGTGCCAGCTCACCAAGGGCAGCCGGGGAGCTGTTTTTT. Translating it yields CASSPRAAGELFF.

The chain links TRBV9 to TRBJ2-1; 15 bases match TRBD2. V shed 0 bases and J 3 bases; nucleotides not matched to a gene: 4. Germline V CDR1 and CDR2: SGDLS, YYNGEE. This CDR3 has 18 residues. The CDR3 is CASSVVGLAGGSYNEQFF. The CDR3 nucleotides are TGTGCCAGCAGCGTAGTGGGACTAGCGGGGGGCAGCTACAATGAGCAGTTCTTC.

This clonotype was detected many times. V and J are TRBV7-8 and TRBJ1-2; 7 bases line up with TRBD1. Germline loops: CDR1 SGHVS, CDR2 FQNEAQ. The CDR3 spans 16 residues. The V segment lost 2 bases and the J segment 5 bases; nucleotides outside the gene matches: 11. DNA of the CDR3: TGTGCCAGCAGCTTAATGGCTTCCGGGACAGATTATGGCTACACCTTC. Translated, it gives CASSLMASGTDYGYTF.

The rearrangement joins TRBV29-1 to TRBJ1-2, with D possibly TRBD1 on 5 matching bases. The CDR3 is 13 amino acids. In germline, CDR1 is SQVTM, CDR2 ANQGSEA. Trimming stripped 6 bases from V and 6 bases from J, with 17 bases between. The CDR3 is CSVDPGLRDGYTF. In nucleotides, the CDR3 is TGCAGCGTAGACCCGGGACTTCGCGATGGCTACACCTTC.

The V call is TRBV11-2, the J call TRBJ2-1; D may be TRBD1 (5 bases). V dropped 5 bases and J dropped 0 bases, with 11 bases sitting between them. The CDR3 contains 15 residues. The germline V gene has CDR1 SGHAT and CDR2 FQNNGV. CDR3 nucleotide sequence: TGTGCCAGCAGCGCAACAGGAAGCTCCTACAATGAGCAGTTCTTC. It yields the protein CASSATGSSYNEQFF.

This clonotype appeared a few times. The genes are TRBV7-9 and TRBJ1-5; 7 nucleotides match TRBD1. Germline CDR1 SEHNR, CDR2 FQNEAQ (reference sequence). CDR3 size: 19 residues. The V segment lost 1 base and the J segment 3 bases; nucleotides outside the gene matches: 15. CDR3 sequence reads: CASSLGIGGPGQINQPQHF. In DNA form, the CDR3 reads TGTGCCAGCAGCTTAGGGATCGGGGGTCCGGGACAGATCAATCAGCCCCAGCATTTT.

The genes are TRBV14 and TRBJ1-1; D unclear. There are 15 residues in the CDR3. V dropped 3 bases and J dropped 4 bases, with 15 bases sitting between them. Germline assignment: CDR1 SGHDN and CDR2 FVKESK. The CDR3 is CASSQGIGVGTEAFF. The CDR3 region has the DNA TGTGCCAGCAGCCAGGGTATCGGAGTCGGCACTGAAGCTTTCTTT.

This clonotype was detected ten times or more. The genes are TRBV7-2 and TRBJ2-2, with TRBD2 matching 9 bases. The CDR3 extends over 15 amino acids. V shed 8 bases, J shed 4 bases, and the junction held 8 bases outside the gene matches. The germline CDR1 and CDR2 sequences are SGHTA and FQGNSA. CDR3 sequence: CASLTSGSFTGELFF. The CDR3 region has the DNA TGTGCCAGCCTTACTAGCGGGTCTTTCACCGGGGAGCTGTTTTTT.

The chain couples TRBV2 to TRBJ2-7; 8 bases fit TRBD1. With 6 bases clipped from V and 0 bases from J, the junction kept 7 bases outside the gene matches. CDR1 and CDR2 from the germline V gene are SNHLY and FYNNEI. This CDR3 spans 15 amino acids. The CDR3 DNA sequence: TGTGCCAGCAGCTCCAAGACAGGGGTCTCCTACGAGCAGTACTTC. Its protein is CASSSKTGVSYEQYF.

The CDR3 DNA reads as TGTGCCAGCAGTTTTAACGAGGGAGGAGAAAAACTGTTTTTT. The encoded protein is CASSFNEGGEKLFF. The rearrangement links TRBV12-3 or TRBV12-4 to TRBJ1-4; D ambiguous. The CDR3 runs to 14 residues. V lost 3 bases and J 8 bases, leaving 13 bases between the germline ends.